The present T cell receptor beta chain was sequenced within a study of identical twins (dated by TCRdb to 2015 to 2016). At the level of the whole study: The study deep-sequenced TCR alpha and beta repertoires from monozygotic twins, unrelated adults of various ages and cord blood to test whether fetal clonotypes persist. To rule out contamination, replicate twin experiments were performed at different times with different library preparation protocols. The investigation overall reported the following: Because the same donors could not be followed over many years, conclusions were based on cross-sectional statistical analysis. Abundant cord blood beta clonotypes carried fewer insertions; young adult naive repertoires showed a weaker similar trend, while memory repertoires showed none. Out-of-frame TCR alpha sequences shared between twins showed an excess of low generation-probability sequences compared with coincidental sharing between unrelated individuals. In monozygotic twins, out-of-frame TCR alpha sharing was systematically underestimated by recombination models, although the models agreed with sharing between unrelated individuals. Invariant T cells such as MAIT and iNKT could partly confound zero-insertion analyses, although diverse VJ usage argued against such confounding for most clonotypes. A weaker excess of twin sharing was found in beta out-of-frame sequences because the signal-to-noise ratio was lowered by fewer shared sequences.

All donors were healthy Caucasians. The twin cohort consisted of three pairs of female monozygotic twins, all aged roughly 18 to 29 years. Positive isolation kits from Invitrogen were used to isolate the CD4+ and CD8+ T cell populations. Here V drops 6 bases and J drops 6 bases, and the junction holds 7 bases not matched to any gene. From its cysteine to its phenylalanine, the CDR3 spans 14 amino acids. The CDR3 DNA has 42 bases and is translated from base 1. CDR1 is given as LGHNT and CDR2 as FRNRAP, both from the germline V gene. The library was prepared using 5' RACE. The listed sequencing device is Illumina HiSeq 2000. A universal primer binding site was added through template switching, and the final cDNA carried a unique molecular identifier so that TCR cDNA molecules could be counted accurately. First-strand cDNA for TCR alpha and beta chains was synthesized from specific primers in the conserved constant-segment region. Each cDNA library was double barcoded, with a SMART-Mk sample barcode plus Illumina barcodes, to control for contamination. TruSeq adapter sequences, together with Illumina sample barcodes, were added in two successive PCR steps. The Illumina HiSeq platform was used with custom primers to sequence TCR alpha and beta cDNA libraries. As for the original processing: Raw reads were processed with MiGEC to extract unique molecular identifiers, and MiXCR was used to determine CDR3 positions. Recombination models were inferred per individual with the repgenHMM and IGoR tools using an EM algorithm. The analysis of shared clonotypes was done with the tcR package in R, with sharing normalized by the product of cloneset sizes. Out-of-frame nonproductive sequences were analyzed to study raw recombination free of thymic and clonal selection effects. TCRdb's own reprocessing of the public reads used fastp at Q25 and MiXCR and kept productive beta chains. Rows with one shared CDR3 protein collapse into an entry with the most common genes and DNA. For this entry, the V and J calls and clone size follow TCRdb and not the study's own pipeline. The sample includes some 500,000 distinct CDR3 sequences, with less than 25% observed a single time. The ten largest make up about 0.91% of the sample.

Turning to this clonotype: Its antigen specificity is not known. No base quality information exists; no much larger clone differs at one position.

The same specimen was also included in a second study, on T cells expressing NK-cell markers. The second investigation adds: Three sorted T-cell subsets (CD3+CD56+NKG2C+, CD3+CD56+NKG2C- and CD3+CD56-NKG2C+) from seven to nine donors had their TCR beta-chain repertoires profiled. Seven of the eight sequenced donors were HCMV-seropositive and one was HCMV-seronegative. In several experiments an anti-gammadeltaTCR antibody was added to restrict sorting to alphabetaTCR-expressing T cells. In several donors, the dominant CD3+CD56+NKG2C+ clonotypes were found to rank among the top 10 CD8+ clonotypes and to make up 1.0-7.0% of CD8+ T cells. Those dominant clonotypes were again the most abundant among CD3+CD56-NKG2C+ cells in a few donors, at roughly 28.3-65%. Whether the expanded NKG2C-expressing T cell clones were specific for HCMV antigens was left unclear. The eight sequenced donors were randomly selected healthy volunteers, three men and five women. HCMV-specific IgG was detected in serum with a commercial ELISA kit to determine HCMV serostatus. Reads were demultiplexed and grouped by UMI with MIGEC, and clonotypes were assembled and quantified with MiTCR. To exclude erroneous sequences, any TCR cDNA sequence not supported by at least two reads was discarded. The tcR package was used for downstream repertoire analysis, and clonotypes were matched between fractions using CDR3 nucleotide sequence together with V segment. VDJmatch was used to annotate antigen specificity against VDJdb, with one amino acid substitution allowed in CDR3.

The chain couples TRBV12-5 to TRBJ1-1; TRBD1 matches 10 bases in the middle. The sequence derives from a woman between 18 and 29 years old in good health. The specimen sequenced was CD4+ T cells sorted from blood. This receptor carries the CDR3 CASGNRDRGPEAFF. The sequenced DNA: TGTGCTAGTGGCAACCGGGACAGGGGTCCTGAAGCTTTCTTT.